These 7 T cell receptor beta chains share one sample of origin, sequenced in a study of blood T cell repertoires in COVID-19. Libraries were prepared by immunoSEQ multiplex PCR; TCRdb keeps only in-frame clonotypes and omits some of them. The sample has about 100,000 clones; around four fifths are singletons. What was sequenced was peripheral blood. The receptors were gathered from a woman in her 70s with acute or convalescent COVID-19.

The chain links TRBV15 to TRBJ2-5, with 8 bases lining up with TRBD1. J was trimmed by 5 bases and V by 1 base; bases with no gene match: 6. Germline lookup yields CDR1 LNHNV and CDR2 YYDKDF (reference sequence). This CDR3 has 15 amino acids. The CDR3 sequence: CATSRVHRGLETQYF. Here the CDR3 DNA reads TGTGCCACCAGCAGAGTTCACAGGGGGTTGGAGACCCAGTACTTC.

This clone was seen only a few times. This chain joins TRBV24-1 and TRBJ2-1; D possibly corresponds to TRBD2 (5 bases). Germline CDR1 KGHDR, CDR2 SFDVKD. Trimming removed 1 base from V and 7 bases from J, with 13 bases in between. This CDR3 is 15 amino acids long. The CDR3 region is CATSDFARAANEQFF. CDR3 in DNA: TGTGCCACCAGTGATTTCGCGCGGGCAGCGAATGAGCAGTTCTTC.

The chain has TRBV5-1 and TRBJ2-5; 7 nucleotides agree with TRBD2. The germline CDR1 and CDR2 sequences are SGHRS and YFSETQ. The CDR3 contains 14 residues. V shed 1 base and J 3 bases; nucleotides not matched to a gene: 3. The CDR3 here is CASSLWGGKETQYF. CDR3 nucleotide sequence: TGCGCCAGCAGCTTGTGGGGGGGTAAAGAGACCCAGTACTTC.

V gene TRBV3-1 (or the pseudogene TRBV3-2) combines with J gene TRBJ1-6; a possible D gene is TRBD1 (6 bases). Trimming shortened V by 6 bases and J by 7 bases, and 13 bases separated the two germline ends. CDR3 length: 14 residues. Germline loops: CDR1 LGHDT, CDR2 YNNKEL (reference sequence). Here the CDR3 DNA reads TGTGCCAGCAGTGGGGGTACAGGGAATTCACCCCTCCACTTT. Translated, it gives CASSGGTGNSPLHF.

CDR3 in DNA: TGTGCCAGTAGGCGGGACAGGGACACTGAAGCTTTCTTT. It translates to CASRRDRDTEAFF. The V gene is TRBV19, the J gene TRBJ1-1, with 9 bases matching TRBD1. CDR3 length: 13 residues. V lost 6 bases and J lost 3; bases outside the gene matches: 2. Germline values: CDR1 LNHDA, CDR2 SQIVND (reference sequence).

The chain employs TRBV2 and TRBJ1-2; D unclear. V was shortened by 6 bases and J by 13 bases, with 15 bases between the two germline ends. The CDR3 loop spans 11 amino acids. Looked up from germline, CDR1 is SNHLY and CDR2 is FYNNEI. CDR3 loop: CASSPLVVSTF. CDR3 nucleotide sequence: TGTGCCAGCAGCCCCCTGGTGGTGAGCACCTTC.

J is TRBJ2-3 and V is TRBV3-1 (or the pseudogene TRBV3-2); 11 bases map to TRBD2. Germline CDR1 reads LGHDT; CDR2 reads YNNKEL (reference sequence). CDR3 length equals 17 residues. The J segment lost 5 bases and the V segment lost 2 bases, leaving 9 bases of the junction unmatched. This CDR3 reads CASSQWLAGGQGDTQYF. CDR3 in DNA: TGTGCCAGCAGCCAATGGTTAGCGGGGGGGCAAGGAGATACGCAGTATTTT.